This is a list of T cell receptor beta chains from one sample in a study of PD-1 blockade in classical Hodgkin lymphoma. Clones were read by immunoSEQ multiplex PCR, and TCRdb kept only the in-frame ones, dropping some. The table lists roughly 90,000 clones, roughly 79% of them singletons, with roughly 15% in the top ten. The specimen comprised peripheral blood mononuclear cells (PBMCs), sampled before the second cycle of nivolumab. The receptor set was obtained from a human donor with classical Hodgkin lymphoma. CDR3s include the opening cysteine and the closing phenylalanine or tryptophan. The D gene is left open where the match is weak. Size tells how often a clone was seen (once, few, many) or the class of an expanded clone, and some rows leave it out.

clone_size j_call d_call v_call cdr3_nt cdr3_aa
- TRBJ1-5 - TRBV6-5 TGTGCCAGCAGCCGCGGGAGTTTCGGGCAGCCCCAGCATTTT CASSRGSFGQPQHF
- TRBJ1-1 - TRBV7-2 TGTGCCAGCAGCTTAGGGCAGCCCCTTGAAGCTTTCTTT CASSLGQPLEAFF
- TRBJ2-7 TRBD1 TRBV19 TGTGCCAGCGGAGATACCGGGACAGGGTTCTACGAGCAGTACTTC CASGDTGTGFYEQYF
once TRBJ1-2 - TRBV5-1 TGCGCCAGCAGCTTGGAGGTGGGGCTGGGCTACACCTTC CASSLEVGLGYTF
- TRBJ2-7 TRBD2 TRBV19 TGTGCCAGTAGTATATCCCTAGCGGCCTACTCCTACGAGCAGTACTTC CASSISLAAYSYEQYF
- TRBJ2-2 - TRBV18 TGTGCCAGCTCACCACTCACGGGGTCGAACACCGGGGAGCTGTTTTTT CASSPLTGSNTGELFF
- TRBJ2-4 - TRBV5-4 TGTGCCAGCAGCTCGGACGGGGCGGCCAAAAACATTCAGTACTTC CASSSDGAAKNIQYF
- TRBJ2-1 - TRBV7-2 TGTGCCAGCAGCTTAGCTAGCTCCTCCTACAATGAGCAGTTCTTC CASSLASSSYNEQFF
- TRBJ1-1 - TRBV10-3 TGTGCCATCAGCGGGACGCTGAACACTGAAGCTTTCTTT CAISGTLNTEAFF
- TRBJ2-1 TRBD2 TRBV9 TGTGCCAGCAGCGTAGATTTGGCGGGAGCCCACAATGAGCAGTTCTTC CASSVDLAGAHNEQFF
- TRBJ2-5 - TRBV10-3 TGTGCCATCAGTGAGCAAGAGACCCAGTACTTC CAISEQETQYF
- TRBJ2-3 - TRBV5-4 TGTGCCAGCAGCTTGGCCTTTCTCGACGCAGATACGCAGTATTTT CASSLAFLDADTQYF
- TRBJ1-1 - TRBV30 TGTGCCTGGAGCCCTCAACTCGTCACTGAAGCTTTCTTT CAWSPQLVTEAFF
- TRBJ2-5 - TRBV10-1 TGCGCCAGCAGTGATGACAGAGAGACCCAGTACTTC CASSDDRETQYF